These T cell receptor beta chains were read from a single sample in a study of blood T cell repertoires in COVID-19. This table comes from immunoSEQ multiplex PCR, and its TCRdb copy is limited to in-frame clones, with some not included. The data show roughly 250,000 clones, 87% seen once. Sequenced: peripheral blood. The receptors stem from a man aged 55 to 70 who had recovered from COVID-19. CDR3s include the opening cysteine and the closing phenylalanine or tryptophan. The D gene is left open where the match is weak. Some rows mark clone size as missing; the rest say once, few, many or name a class of expanded clone.

clone_size j_call v_call d_call cdr3_aa cdr3_nt
- TRBJ1-5 TRBV20-1 - CSASSGMDNQPQHF TGCAGTGCTAGTTCGGGAATGGACAATCAGCCCCAGCATTTT
- TRBJ1-5 TRBV6-5 - CASSSGGSNQPQHF TGTGCCAGCAGTTCCGGGGGGAGCAATCAGCCCCAGCATTTT
- TRBJ1-2 TRBV18 TRBD1 CASSPGQGEDGYTF TGTGCCAGCTCACCGGGACAGGGTGAAGATGGCTACACCTTC
- TRBJ2-3 TRBV2 TRBD2 CASSEAGLAGGLGTQYF TGTGCCAGCAGTGAAGCGGGGCTAGCGGGGGGGCTTGGTACGCAGTATTTT
- TRBJ2-2 TRBV12-5 TRBD1 CASGLETGGSPGELFF TGTGCTAGTGGTTTGGAGACAGGGGGTTCCCCCGGGGAGCTGTTTTTT
- TRBJ1-3 TRBV28 TRBD1 CASSLPGTGLTPIF TGTGCCAGCAGTTTACCTGGGACAGGGTTGACCCCTATTTTT
- TRBJ1-2 TRBV30 - CAWSPEGRNGYTF TGTGCCTGGAGTCCGGAGGGAAGAAACGGCTACACCTTC
few TRBJ1-1 TRBV5-1 TRBD1 CASSFFEGGEAFF TGCGCCAGCAGCTTCTTCGAAGGGGGCGAAGCTTTCTTT
- TRBJ1-5 TRBV30 - CAWSSQASNQPQHF TGTGCCTGGAGTAGTCAGGCGAGCAATCAGCCCCAGCATTTT
once TRBJ2-7 TRBV7-8 - CASSWDTYEQYF TGTGCCAGCAGCTGGGACACCTACGAGCAGTACTTC
- TRBJ2-2 TRBV9 - CASSVGQRNTGELFF TGTGCCAGCAGCGTAGGTCAGCGCAACACCGGGGAGCTGTTTTTT
- TRBJ2-1 TRBV6-6 TRBD2 CASSYASGGYEQFF TGTGCCAGCAGTTACGCTAGCGGGGGGTATGAGCAGTTCTTC
few TRBJ1-2 TRBV5-1 - CASSLESGVVYGYTF TGCGCCAGCAGCTTGGAGTCGGGGGTTGTATATGGCTACACCTTC
- TRBJ2-5 TRBV10-3 - CAISLGEGGETQYF TGTGCCATCAGCCTCGGGGAGGGGGGAGAGACCCAGTACTTC
few TRBJ1-2 TRBV7-2 - CASSLFQGLLDGYTF TGTGCCAGCAGCTTATTCCAGGGACTCTTGGATGGCTACACCTTC
- TRBJ1-6 TRBV19 TRBD1 CASRRQGGNSPLHF TGTGCCAGCCGGCGACAGGGGGGTAATTCACCCCTCCACTTT
- TRBJ2-3 TRBV28 TRBD2 CASSYGGARDTQYF TGTGCCAGCAGCTACGGGGGGGCCCGGGATACGCAGTATTTT
once TRBJ1-6 TRBV6-1 - CASSEGRGRWDYNSPLHF TGTGCCAGCAGTGAAGGCAGGGGAAGGTGGGATTATAATTCACCCCTCCACTTT
few TRBJ1-1 TRBV7-9 - CASSKQPGENTEAFF TGTGCCAGCAGCAAGCAACCGGGAGAGAACACTGAAGCTTTCTTT
once TRBJ2-1 TRBV20-1 TRBD1 CSASQLGTGAAYNEQFF TGCAGTGCTAGTCAACTAGGGACAGGGGCGGCCTACAATGAGCAGTTCTTC
- TRBJ2-5 TRBV20-1 TRBD1 CSGGDRGETQYF TGCAGTGGTGGTGACAGGGGTGAGACCCAGTACTTC
- TRBJ1-5 TRBV12-3/TRBV12-4 - CASSLSPKLPQHF TGTGCCAGCAGTTTATCCCCCAAACTGCCCCAGCATTTT
- TRBJ1-1 TRBV10-1 - CASSDPGKGNTEAFF TGCGCCAGCAGTGATCCAGGGAAAGGGAACACTGAAGCTTTCTTT
- TRBJ1-5 TRBV6-6 - CASSPNQPQHF TGTGCCAGCAGTCCTAATCAGCCCCAGCATTTT
- TRBJ2-7 TRBV5-8 - CASSPRRGGSPYEQYF TGTGCCAGCAGCCCTCGGCGGGGCGGGTCCCCCTACGAGCAGTACTTC
- TRBJ1-1 TRBV12-3/TRBV12-4 TRBD1 CASSPGQGTEAFF TGTGCCAGCAGCCCGGGACAGGGGACTGAAGCTTTCTTT
- TRBJ2-1 TRBV5-5 TRBD1 CASSPTGVNEQFF TGTGCCAGCAGTCCTACAGGGGTAAATGAGCAGTTCTTC
- TRBJ2-3 TRBV24-1 - CATSLGRQGRSTDTQYF TGTGCCACCAGCCTAGGCCGGCAGGGAAGGAGCACAGATACGCAGTATTTT
- TRBJ2-1 TRBV24-1 TRBD2 CATSRQGRPSGGAYNEQFF TGTGCCACCAGTAGACAGGGGAGGCCTAGCGGGGGGGCCTACAATGAGCAGTTCTTC
- TRBJ2-1 TRBV6-1 - CASVGVRYNEQFF TGTGCCAGCGTCGGAGTCCGGTACAATGAGCAGTTCTTC
- TRBJ1-1 TRBV2 TRBD1 CASTHRGENTEAFF TGTGCCAGCACCCACAGGGGAGAGAACACTGAAGCTTTCTTT